These T cell receptor beta chains were read from a single sample in a study of beta chain features in type 1 diabetes. Measured with immunoSEQ multiplex PCR; TCRdb has only the in-frame clones, and not every one. Of 150,000 to 200,000 clones listed, around 63% are singletons. What was sequenced was naive CD4+ T cells from blood. These TCRs come from a young man with type 1 diabetes. The CDR3 runs from the conserved cysteine through the conserved F or W. Each record gives: J gene, clone size, V gene, D gene, CDR3 DNA, CDR3 protein. A D gene is named only where the DNA matches it firmly. Where a row states a size, it is once, few, many or the class of an expanded clone; other rows omit it.

>TRBJ1-1|.|TRBV7-9|.
TGTGCCAGCAGCTTTTTCGTCGGAGGGGCTTTCTTT
CASSFFVGGAFF
>TRBJ2-1|.|TRBV15|.
TGTGCCACCAGCAGGGGCCTCGGGCAGGGGAATGAGCAGTTCTTC
CATSRGLGQGNEQFF
>TRBJ2-5|.|TRBV10-3|.
TGTGCCATCAGTGACATATCGGCCTACCCCCCACAGACCCAGTACTTC
CAISDISAYPPQTQYF
>TRBJ2-2|.|TRBV6-5|.
TGTGCCAGCAGTTACTCGGGCAGAGTTACCGGGGAGCTGTTTTTT
CASSYSGRVTGELFF
>TRBJ2-5|.|TRBV6-6|.
TGTGCCAGCGCCGTAGGAGAGACCCAGTACTTC
CASAVGETQYF
>TRBJ2-7|.|TRBV29-1|TRBD1
TGCAGCGTTGCCACGACACTGACAGGGGTCTACGAGCAGTACTTC
CSVATTLTGVYEQYF
>TRBJ2-1|once|TRBV10-3|.
TGTGCCATCAGTGACCCAGGGATAAGGGATGAGCAGTTCTTC
CAISDPGIRDEQFF
>TRBJ1-5|.|TRBV28|.
TGTGCCAGCAGTTCGGACCCCAATCAGCCCCAGCATTTT
CASSSDPNQPQHF
>TRBJ2-1|.|TRBV4-3|TRBD1
TGCGCCAGCAGCCAAGACAGGGGGCAACTTGAGCAGTTCTTC
CASSQDRGQLEQFF
>TRBJ2-3|.|TRBV30|.
TGTGCCTGGAGTATCGAAGGACGGGATACGCAGTATTTT
CAWSIEGRDTQYF
>TRBJ2-1|.|TRBV7-9|.
TGTGCCAGCAGCTTAGGCAGGAATGAGCAGTTCTTC
CASSLGRNEQFF
>TRBJ2-7|once|TRBV10-2|.
TGCGCCAGCCTGACAGGGAGGAGCTCCTACGAGCAGTACTTC
CASLTGRSSYEQYF
>TRBJ2-2|.|TRBV30|TRBD1
TGTGCCTGGAGTAACCGGGACAGGGTGACCGGGGAGCTGTTTTTT
CAWSNRDRVTGELFF
>TRBJ1-5|few|TRBV29-1|.
TGCAGCGTCCAGGGAGATGAGGGCAATCAGCCCCAGCATTTT
CSVQGDEGNQPQHF
>TRBJ2-2|.|TRBV7-2|.
TGTGCCAGCAGCTTAGGCTTCGACACCGGGGAGCTGTTTTTT
CASSLGFDTGELFF
>TRBJ2-3|.|TRBV7-9|.
TGTGCCAGCAGCCCGTGGACAGCTAGCACAGATACGCAGTATTTT
CASSPWTASTDTQYF
>TRBJ2-3|.|TRBV6-7|TRBD2
TGTGCCAGCAGTTACTCGACATCGCCAGGGACTAGCGGGCGCACAGATACGCAGTATTTT
CASSYSTSPGTSGRTDTQYF
>TRBJ1-2|few|TRBV30|.
TGTGCCTGGGGTCTCGACAGCCACTATGGCTACACCTTC
CAWGLDSHYGYTF
>TRBJ1-2|.|TRBV7-9|.
TGTGCCAGCAGCTTAAGCGCAGACCTAGATGGCTACACCTTC
CASSLSADLDGYTF
>TRBJ1-6|.|TRBV30|TRBD1
TGTGCCTGGACCAGGGGGATGGATAATTCACCCCTCCACTTT
CAWTRGMDNSPLHF
>TRBJ2-5|.|TRBV29-1|TRBD1
TGCAGCGTTCCGGGACAGGGGGAAGAGACCCAGTACTTC
CSVPGQGEETQYF
>TRBJ1-1|.|TRBV6-6|TRBD1
TGTGCCAGCAGTTACACAGCTGGACAGGGCGAAGAAGCTTTCTTT
CASSYTAGQGEEAFF
>TRBJ2-3|.|TRBV29-1|.
TGCAGCGTTGGACCAAGGGGTCCAGATACGCAGTATTTT
CSVGPRGPDTQYF
>TRBJ1-5|few|TRBV30|.
TGTGCCTGGAGCAGGGGTAATCAGCCCCAGCATTTT
CAWSRGNQPQHF
>TRBJ2-3|.|TRBV2|TRBD2
TGTGCCAGCAGTGAAGCGAAGGGGACTAGCGGCACAGATACGCAGTATTTT
CASSEAKGTSGTDTQYF
>TRBJ2-1|.|TRBV29-1|.
TGCAGCGTTGAACCCCTTTACACGGCAAACAATGAGCAGTTCTTC
CSVEPLYTANNEQFF
>TRBJ2-3|.|TRBV7-2|TRBD1
TGTGCCAGCAGCTTGGGACAGTACACAGATACGCAGTATTTT
CASSLGQYTDTQYF
>TRBJ1-1|few|TRBV2|TRBD1
TGTGCCAGCACTTTACTACAGGGGGCTGGTGAAGCTTTCTTT
CASTLLQGAGEAFF
>TRBJ2-7|few|TRBV9|.
TGTGCCAGCAGCGCCTTAGGATCTACGGAGCAGTACTTC
CASSALGSTEQYF
>TRBJ2-5|few|TRBV5-1|.
TGCGCCAGCAGCTTTTCCCAAGAGACCCAGTACTTC
CASSFSQETQYF
>TRBJ2-5|few|TRBV9|TRBD2
TGTGCCAGCAGCCACGTCGGGGGAGGGGAGACCCAGTACTTC
CASSHVGGGETQYF
>TRBJ1-1|.|TRBV29-1|.
TGCAGCGTCACCCCCGCGGACAGTCTATTGAACACTGAAGCTTTCTTT
CSVTPADSLLNTEAFF
>TRBJ2-5|.|TRBV11-2|TRBD1
TGTGCCAGCAGCCTTGGGACAGTCCAAGAGACCCAGTACTTC
CASSLGTVQETQYF
>TRBJ2-7|few|TRBV29-1|TRBD1
TGCAGCGTCCCGGGACAGGGGGTCCACGAGCAGTACTTC
CSVPGQGVHEQYF
>TRBJ1-1|.|TRBV29-1|.
TGCAGCGTGGTGACGGGTGCAGGGAACACTGAAGCTTTCTTT
CSVVTGAGNTEAFF
>TRBJ1-2|.|TRBV25-1|.
TGTGCCAGCAGTGGAGGAGACAGGAGCTATGGCTACACCTTC
CASSGGDRSYGYTF
>TRBJ1-6|.|TRBV6-1|TRBD1
TGTGCCAGCAGTGTCAGGGGGAGCTCCTATAATTCACCCCTCCACTTT
CASSVRGSSYNSPLHF
>TRBJ2-7|.|TRBV10-3|.
TGTGCCATCAGTGAATTACGGACAACCCCCCACGAGCAGTACTTC
CAISELRTTPHEQYF
>TRBJ1-2|.|TRBV9|.
TGTGCCAGCAGCGTAGAACAGCGTCACTATGGCTACACCTTC
CASSVEQRHYGYTF
>TRBJ1-6|.|TRBV2|.
TGTGCCAGCAGTGAAGCGCTAGCAGGGAAGTCACCCCTCCACTTT
CASSEALAGKSPLHF
>TRBJ2-3|once|TRBV6-5|.
TGTGCCAGCAGTTCGGATACAGATACGCAGTATTTT
CASSSDTDTQYF
>TRBJ1-1|few|TRBV30|.
TGTGCCTGGAGTACAGGGCCTAACACTGAAGCTTTCTTT
CAWSTGPNTEAFF
>TRBJ1-1|.|TRBV30|.
TGTGCCTGTAAAGAATCTGGGGGGCAAGCTGAAGCTTTCTTT
CACKESGGQAEAFF
>TRBJ1-1|.|TRBV29-1|.
TGCAGCGTTTCTGTGCAGGGTGGGGGCACTGAAGCTTTCTTT
CSVSVQGGGTEAFF